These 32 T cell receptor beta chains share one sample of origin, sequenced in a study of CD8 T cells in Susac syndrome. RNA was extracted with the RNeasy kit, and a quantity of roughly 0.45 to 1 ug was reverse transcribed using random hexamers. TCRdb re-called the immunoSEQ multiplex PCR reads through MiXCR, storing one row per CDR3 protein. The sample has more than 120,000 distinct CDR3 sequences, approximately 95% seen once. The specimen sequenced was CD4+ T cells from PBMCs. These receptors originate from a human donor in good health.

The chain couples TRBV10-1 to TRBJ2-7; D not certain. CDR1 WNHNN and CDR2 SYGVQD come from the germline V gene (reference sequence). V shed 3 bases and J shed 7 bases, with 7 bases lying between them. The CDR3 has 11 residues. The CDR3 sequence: CASSDSREQYF. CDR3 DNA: TGCGCCAGCAGTGATTCTAGAGAGCAGTACTTC.

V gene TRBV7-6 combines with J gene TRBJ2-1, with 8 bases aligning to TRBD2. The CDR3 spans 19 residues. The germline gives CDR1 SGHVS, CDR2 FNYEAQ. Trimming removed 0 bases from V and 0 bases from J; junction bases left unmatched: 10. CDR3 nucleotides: TGTGCCAGCAGCTTAGCTCCGGGGGGGGACCAGAGCTCCTACAATGAGCAGTTCTTC. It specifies CASSLAPGGDQSSYNEQFF.

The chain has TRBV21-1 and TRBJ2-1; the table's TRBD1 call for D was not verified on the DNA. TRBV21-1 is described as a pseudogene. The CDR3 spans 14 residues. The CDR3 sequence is CASSKGQGTNEQFF. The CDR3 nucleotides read TGTGCCAGCAGCAAGGGACAGGGAACTAATGAGCAGTTCTTC.

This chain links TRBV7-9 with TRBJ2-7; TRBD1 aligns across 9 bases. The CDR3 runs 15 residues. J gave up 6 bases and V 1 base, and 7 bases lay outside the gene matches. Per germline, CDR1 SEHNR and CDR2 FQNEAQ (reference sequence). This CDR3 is CASSLGAGQGAEQYF. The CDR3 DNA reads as TGTGCCAGCAGCTTAGGTGCGGGACAGGGTGCCGAGCAGTACTTC.

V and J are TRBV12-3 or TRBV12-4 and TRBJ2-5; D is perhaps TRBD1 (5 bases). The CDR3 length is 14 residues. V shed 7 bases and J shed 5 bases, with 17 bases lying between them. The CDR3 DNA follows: TGTGCCAGCACCCCCCGGTGGGGCACCGAGACCCAGTACTTC. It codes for CASTPRWGTETQYF.

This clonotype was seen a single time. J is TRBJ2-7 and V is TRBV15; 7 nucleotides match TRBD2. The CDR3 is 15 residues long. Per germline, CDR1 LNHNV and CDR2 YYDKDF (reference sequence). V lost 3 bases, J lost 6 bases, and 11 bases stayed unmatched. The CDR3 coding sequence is TGTGCCACCAGCAGTGGGAGGGTAAGGTCCCTCGAGCAGTACTTC. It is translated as CATSSGRVRSLEQYF.

CDR3 in DNA: TGTGCCAGCAGCTTGGGGAGACTAGCGGGAGGGGAGACCCAGTACTTC. This translates into CASSLGRLAGGETQYF. The J gene is TRBJ2-5, the V gene TRBV5-4; 14 bases align to TRBD2. The CDR3 runs to 16 residues. The junction had 3 bases not matched to a gene; V was cut back by 0 bases and J by 5 bases. Germline V gene sequence: CDR1 SGHNT, CDR2 YYREEE (reference sequence).

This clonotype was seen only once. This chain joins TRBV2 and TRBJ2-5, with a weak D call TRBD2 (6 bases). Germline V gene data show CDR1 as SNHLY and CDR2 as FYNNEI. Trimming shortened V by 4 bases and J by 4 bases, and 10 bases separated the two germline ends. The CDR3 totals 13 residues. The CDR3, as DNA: TGTGCCAGCAGTGTAGGAGGGAGAGAGACCCAGTACTTC. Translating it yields CASSVGGRETQYF.

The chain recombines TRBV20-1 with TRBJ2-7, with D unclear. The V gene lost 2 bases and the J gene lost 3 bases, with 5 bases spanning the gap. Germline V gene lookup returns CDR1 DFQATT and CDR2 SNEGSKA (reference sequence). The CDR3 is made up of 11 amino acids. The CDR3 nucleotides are TGCAGTGCTAGACCTATCTACGAGCAGTACTTC. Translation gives CSARPIYEQYF.

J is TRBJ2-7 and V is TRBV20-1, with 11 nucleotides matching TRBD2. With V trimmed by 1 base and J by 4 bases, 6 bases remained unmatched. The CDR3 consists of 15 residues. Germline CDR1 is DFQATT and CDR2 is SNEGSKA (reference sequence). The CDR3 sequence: CSARALAGGSYEQYF. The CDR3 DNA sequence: TGCAGTGCTAGAGCCCTAGCGGGAGGTTCTTACGAGCAGTACTTC.

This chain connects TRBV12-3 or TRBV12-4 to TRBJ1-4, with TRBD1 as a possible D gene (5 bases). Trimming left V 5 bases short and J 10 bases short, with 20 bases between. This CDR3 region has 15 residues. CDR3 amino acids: CASSPGRVNLGKLFF. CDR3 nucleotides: TGTGCCAGCAGTCCAGGGAGGGTTAACCTGGGAAAACTGTTTTTT.

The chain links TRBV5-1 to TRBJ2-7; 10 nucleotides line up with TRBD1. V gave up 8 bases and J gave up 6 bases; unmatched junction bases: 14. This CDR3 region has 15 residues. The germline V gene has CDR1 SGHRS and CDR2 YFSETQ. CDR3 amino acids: CASCKRRDRGSEQYF. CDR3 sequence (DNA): TGCGCCAGTTGCAAAAGGCGGGACAGGGGTTCCGAGCAGTACTTC.

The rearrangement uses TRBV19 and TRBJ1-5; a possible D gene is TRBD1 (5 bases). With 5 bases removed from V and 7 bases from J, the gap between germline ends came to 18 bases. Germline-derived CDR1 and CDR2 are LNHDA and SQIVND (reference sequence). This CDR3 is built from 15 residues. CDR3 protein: CASSPRGGTGQPQHF. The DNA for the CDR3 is TGTGCCAGTAGTCCCCGGGGGGGGACGGGACAGCCCCAGCATTTT.

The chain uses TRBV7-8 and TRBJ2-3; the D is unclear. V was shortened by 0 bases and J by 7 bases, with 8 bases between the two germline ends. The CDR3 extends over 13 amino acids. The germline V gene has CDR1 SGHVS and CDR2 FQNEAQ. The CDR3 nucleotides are TGTGCCAGCAGCTTAGCCGACTCACATACGCAGTATTTT. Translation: CASSLADSHTQYF.

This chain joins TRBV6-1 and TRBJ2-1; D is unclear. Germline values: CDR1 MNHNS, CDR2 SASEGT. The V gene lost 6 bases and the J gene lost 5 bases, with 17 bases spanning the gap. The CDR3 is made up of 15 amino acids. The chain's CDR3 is CASRGSLFADNEQFF. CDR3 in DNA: TGTGCCAGCAGGGGAAGCCTTTTTGCGGACAATGAGCAGTTCTTC.

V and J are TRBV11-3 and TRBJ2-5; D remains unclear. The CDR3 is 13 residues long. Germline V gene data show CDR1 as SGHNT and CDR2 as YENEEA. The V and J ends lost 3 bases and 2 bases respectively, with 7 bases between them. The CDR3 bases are TGTGCCAGCAGCTTGGGGTATCAAGAGACCCAGTACTTC. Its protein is CASSLGYQETQYF. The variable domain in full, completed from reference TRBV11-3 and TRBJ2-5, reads EAGVVQSPRYKIIEKKQPVAFWCNPISGHNTLYWYLQNLGQGPELLIRYENEEAVDDSQLPKDRFSAERLKGVDSTLKIQPAELGDSAVYLCASSLGYQETQYFGPGTRLLVL.

CDR3 in amino acids: CSARDSGTPRQFF. Here the CDR3 DNA reads TGCAGTGCTAGGGATAGCGGGACCCCAAGACAGTTCTTC. The chain joins TRBV20-1 to TRBJ2-1; 8 bases fit TRBD2. CDR1 is DFQATT, CDR2 SNEGSKA, per germline (reference sequence). V dropped 3 bases and J dropped 13; count of bases not matched to a gene: 11. The CDR3 covers 13 residues.

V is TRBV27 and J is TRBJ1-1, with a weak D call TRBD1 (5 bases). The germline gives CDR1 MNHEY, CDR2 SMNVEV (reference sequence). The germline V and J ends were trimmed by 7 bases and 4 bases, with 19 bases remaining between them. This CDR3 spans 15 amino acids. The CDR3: CASNLWGPGPTEAFF. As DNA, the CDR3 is TGTGCCAGCAACCTATGGGGCCCCGGGCCCACTGAAGCTTTCTTT.

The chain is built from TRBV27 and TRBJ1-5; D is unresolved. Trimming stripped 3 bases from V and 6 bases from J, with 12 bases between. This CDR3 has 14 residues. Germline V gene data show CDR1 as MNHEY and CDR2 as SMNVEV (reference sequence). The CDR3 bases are TGTGCCAGCAGTTTTCGGGGAGTGGGTCAGCCCCAGCATTTT. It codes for CASSFRGVGQPQHF.

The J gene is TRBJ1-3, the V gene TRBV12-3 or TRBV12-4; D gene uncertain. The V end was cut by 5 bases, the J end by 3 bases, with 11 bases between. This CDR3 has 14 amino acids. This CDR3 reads CASSLREGGNTIYF. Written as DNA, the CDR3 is TGTGCCAGCAGTCTAAGGGAGGGTGGAAACACCATATATTTT.

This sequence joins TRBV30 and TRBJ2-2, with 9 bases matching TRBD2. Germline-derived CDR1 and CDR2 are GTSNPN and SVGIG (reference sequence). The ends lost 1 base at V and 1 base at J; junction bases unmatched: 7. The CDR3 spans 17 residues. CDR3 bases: TGTGCCTGGAGTGACCCTGGACTAGCGAGGAACACCGGGGAGCTGTTTTTT. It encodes CAWSDPGLARNTGELFF.

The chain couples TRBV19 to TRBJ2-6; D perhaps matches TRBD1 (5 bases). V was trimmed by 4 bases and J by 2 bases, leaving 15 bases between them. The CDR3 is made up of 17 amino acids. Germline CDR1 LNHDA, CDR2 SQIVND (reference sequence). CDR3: CASSTSPGQAGANVLTF. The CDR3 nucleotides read TGTGCCAGTAGTACTTCCCCCGGACAAGCTGGGGCCAACGTCCTGACTTTC.

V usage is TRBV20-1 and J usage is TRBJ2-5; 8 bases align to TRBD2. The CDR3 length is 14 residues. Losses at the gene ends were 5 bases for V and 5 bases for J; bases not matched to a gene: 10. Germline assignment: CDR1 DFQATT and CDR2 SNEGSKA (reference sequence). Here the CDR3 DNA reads TGCAGTGCTCCTCGGGGGGGGTACGAGGAGACCCAGTACTTC. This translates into CSAPRGGYEETQYF.

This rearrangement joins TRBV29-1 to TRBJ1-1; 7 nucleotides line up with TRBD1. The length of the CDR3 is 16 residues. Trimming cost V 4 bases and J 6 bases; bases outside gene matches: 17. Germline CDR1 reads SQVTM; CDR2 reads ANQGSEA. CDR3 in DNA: TGCAGCGTTGTCGGACAGGTTGGCCGGGTACCCTCTGAAGCTTTCTTT. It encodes CSVVGQVGRVPSEAFF. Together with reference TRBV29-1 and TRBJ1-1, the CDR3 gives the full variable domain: SAVISQKPSRDICQRGTSLTIQCQVDSQVTMMFWYRQQPGQSLTLIATANQGSEATYESGFVIDKFPISRPNLTFSTLTVSNMSPEDSSIYLCSVVGQVGRVPSEAFFGQGTRLTVV.

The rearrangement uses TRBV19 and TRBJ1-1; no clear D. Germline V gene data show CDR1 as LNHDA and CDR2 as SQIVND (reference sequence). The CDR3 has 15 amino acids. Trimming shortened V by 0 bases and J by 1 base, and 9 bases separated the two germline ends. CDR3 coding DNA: TGTGCCAGTAGTATAGAGTTAGGAAAGAACACTGAAGCTTTCTTT. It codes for CASSIELGKNTEAFF.

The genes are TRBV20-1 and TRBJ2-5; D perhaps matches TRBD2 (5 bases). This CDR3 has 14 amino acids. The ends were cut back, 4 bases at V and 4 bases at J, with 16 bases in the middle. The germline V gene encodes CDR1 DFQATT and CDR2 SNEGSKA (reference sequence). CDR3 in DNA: TGCAGTGCTACCATTAGCCGGGGAACAGAGACCCAGTACTTC. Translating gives CSATISRGTETQYF.

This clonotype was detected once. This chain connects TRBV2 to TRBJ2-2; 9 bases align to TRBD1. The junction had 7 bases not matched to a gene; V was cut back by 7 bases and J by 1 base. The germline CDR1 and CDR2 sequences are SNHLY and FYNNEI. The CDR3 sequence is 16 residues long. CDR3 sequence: CASTSEDRGNTGELFF. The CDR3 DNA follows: TGTGCCAGCACCTCAGAGGACAGGGGGAACACCGGGGAGCTGTTTTTT.

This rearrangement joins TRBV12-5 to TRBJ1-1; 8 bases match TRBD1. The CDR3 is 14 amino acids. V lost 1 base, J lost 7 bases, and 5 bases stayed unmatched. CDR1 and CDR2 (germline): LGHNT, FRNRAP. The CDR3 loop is CASGLELQGVEAFF. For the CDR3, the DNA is TGTGCTAGTGGTTTGGAATTACAGGGGGTTGAAGCTTTCTTT.

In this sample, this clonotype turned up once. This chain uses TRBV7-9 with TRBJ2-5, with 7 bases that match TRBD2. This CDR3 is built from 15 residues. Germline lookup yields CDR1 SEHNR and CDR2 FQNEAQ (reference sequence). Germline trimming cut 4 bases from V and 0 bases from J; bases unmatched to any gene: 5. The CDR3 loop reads CASSSGLPYQETQYF. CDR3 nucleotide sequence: TGTGCCAGCAGCTCGGGACTACCTTACCAAGAGACCCAGTACTTC.

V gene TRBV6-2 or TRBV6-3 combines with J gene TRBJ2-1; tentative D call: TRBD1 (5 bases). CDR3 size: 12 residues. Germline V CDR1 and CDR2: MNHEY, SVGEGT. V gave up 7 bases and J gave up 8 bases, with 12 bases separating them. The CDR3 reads CASNQGWDEQFF. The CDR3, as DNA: TGTGCCAGCAATCAGGGTTGGGATGAGCAGTTCTTC.

The CDR3 is CASSQQRGSETDTQYF. CDR3 nucleotide sequence: TGCGCCAGCAGCCAACAACGCGGGAGTGAGACAGATACGCAGTATTTT. The gene calls are TRBV4-1 and TRBJ2-3, with TRBD2 matching over 7 bases. Germline assignment: CDR1 MGHRA and CDR2 YSYEKL. The V segment lost 2 bases and the J segment 3 bases; nucleotides outside the gene matches: 8. The CDR3 spans 16 residues.

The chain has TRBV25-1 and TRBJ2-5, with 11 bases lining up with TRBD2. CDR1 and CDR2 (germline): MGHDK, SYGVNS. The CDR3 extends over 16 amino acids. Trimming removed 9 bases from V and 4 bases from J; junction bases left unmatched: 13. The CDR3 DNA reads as TGTGCCAGTACCTTAGCGGGAGGGCCTCTAGGAGAGACCCAGTACTTC. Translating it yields CASTLAGGPLGETQYF.